One sample yielded the 20 T cell receptor beta chains listed below, sequenced in a study of CD8+ T cells in alopecia areata. As the sequencing template, cDNA was produced by extracting RNA and reverse transcribing it. TCRdb keeps only in-frame clones here, not all; method: immunoSEQ multiplex PCR. The sample yields about 110,000 clones, 55% to 60% seen once. Sequenced: NKG2D-low CD8+ T cells sorted from blood. The receptors shown here come from a human donor with alopecia areata.

In its sample, this clone was seen a few times. CDR3 sequence reads: CASSLVLAAQETQYF. CDR3 DNA: TGTGCCAGCAGCTTAGTACTAGCGGCCCAAGAGACCCAGTACTTC. J is TRBJ2-5 and V is TRBV7-9, with 8 bases identical to TRBD2. V shed 1 base and J 1 base; nucleotides not matched to a gene: 2. CDR1 and CDR2 (germline): SEHNR, FQNEAQ (reference sequence). The CDR3 runs 15 residues. The whole variable domain, remainder taken from reference TRBV7-9 and TRBJ2-5, is DTGVSQNPRHKITKRGQNVTFRCDPISEHNRLYWYRQTLGQGPEFLTYFQNEAQLEKSRLLSDRFSAERPKGSFSTLEIQRTEQGDSAMYLCASSLVLAAQETQYFGPGTRLLVL.

CDR3 sequence reads: CAISDGSTRQETQYF. As DNA, the CDR3 is TGTGCCATCAGTGACGGGTCAACGCGCCAAGAGACCCAGTACTTC. The chain employs TRBV10-3 and TRBJ2-5; D is unresolved. The CDR3 runs to 15 residues. CDR1 and CDR2 from the germline V gene are ENHRY and SYGVKD. V lost 3 bases and J lost 1, with 12 bases in between.

This chain connects TRBV7-2 to TRBJ2-1; unclear D gene. The germline V gene has CDR1 SGHTA and CDR2 FQGNSA. V was shortened by 1 base and J by 10 bases, with 5 bases between the two germline ends. The CDR3 has 11 residues. In DNA form, the CDR3 reads TGTGCCAGCAGCTTAGGAGGCGAGCAGTTCTTC. Its protein is CASSLGGEQFF.

This clone was picked up a small number of times. The chain recombines TRBV5-4 with TRBJ2-3, with D tentatively TRBD2 (5 bases). This CDR3 comprises 14 residues. Trimming took off 0 bases at V and 0 bases at J, with 5 bases between the two ends. CDR1 and CDR2 from the germline V gene are SGHNT and YYREEE (reference sequence). In DNA, the CDR3 is TGTGCCAGCAGCTTGGGCGGGAGCACAGATACGCAGTATTTT. It yields the protein CASSLGGSTDTQYF.

The CDR3 loop is CASSQAGTEGLGYTF. CDR3 DNA: TGCGCCAGCAGCCAAGCAGGGACAGAGGGACTTGGCTACACCTTC. V is TRBV4-1 and J is TRBJ1-2; 7 bases agree with TRBD1. V was clipped by 1 base and J by 7 bases; unmatched bases: 9. Germline V lookup: CDR1 MGHRA, CDR2 YSYEKL. This CDR3 region has 15 residues.

This clone came up a few times. This rearrangement joins TRBV7-9 to TRBJ1-5; no definite D call. The CDR3 is 12 amino acids. The V end was cut by 4 bases, the J end by 4 bases, with 5 bases between. Germline lookup yields CDR1 SEHNR and CDR2 FQNEAQ (reference sequence). The CDR3 coding sequence is TGTGCCAGCAGCTCCCGAAATCAGCCCCAGCATTTT. Translation: CASSSRNQPQHF.

This clone was seen only a few times. The chain carries TRBV7-8 and TRBJ2-1, with D tentatively TRBD1 (6 bases). CDR1 is SGHVS, CDR2 FQNEAQ, per germline. The CDR3 consists of 15 residues. Trimming stripped 5 bases from V and 0 bases from J, with 11 bases between. The CDR3 reads CASSALRGSYNEQFF. DNA for the CDR3: TGTGCCAGCAGCGCCCTCAGGGGCTCCTACAATGAGCAGTTCTTC.

This CDR3 is CASSALAGPTYEQYF. Written as DNA, the CDR3 is TGTGCCAGCAGCGCATTAGCGGGACCCACCTACGAGCAGTACTTC. This chain uses TRBV9 with TRBJ2-7, with 8 bases that match TRBD2. This CDR3 has 15 amino acids. Looked up from germline, CDR1 is SGDLS and CDR2 is YYNGEE. The V gene end was trimmed by 3 bases and the J gene end by 2 bases; junction bases not matched to a gene: 7.

The chain recombines TRBV28 with TRBJ2-7; maybe TRBD1 (8 bases). The V end was cut by 3 bases, the J end by 0 bases, with 21 bases between. The CDR3 runs 18 residues. Germline V gene data show CDR1 as MDHEN and CDR2 as SYDVKM. This CDR3 is CASSFPTGGGQGSYEQYF. DNA of the CDR3: TGTGCCAGCAGTTTCCCCACAGGGGGGGGCCAAGGCTCCTACGAGCAGTACTTC.

The J gene is TRBJ2-3, the V gene TRBV13, with a possible D match to TRBD1 (6 bases). This CDR3 is built from 15 residues. V lost 5 bases and J lost 7, with 19 bases in between. Germline V lookup: CDR1 PRHDT, CDR2 FYEKMQ (reference sequence). The CDR3 region has the DNA TGTGCCAGCAGCATACAGGGAATTGAATCCAATACGCAGTATTTT. It is translated as CASSIQGIESNTQYF.

This clone was observed a handful of times. This chain links TRBV11-2 with TRBJ1-3; D ambiguous. The CDR3 runs 13 residues. The V gene lost 3 bases and the J gene lost 4 bases, with 7 bases spanning the gap. Germline CDR1 and CDR2: SGHAT and FQNNGV. The CDR3 DNA reads as TGTGCCAGCAGCTTCGGGCAGGGAAACACCATATATTTT. This codes for CASSFGQGNTIYF.

CDR3 sequence: CASSLDPGPSLDEQYF. The CDR3 DNA is TGTGCCAGCAGCTTGGATCCGGGACCCTCGTTGGACGAGCAGTACTTC. The J gene is TRBJ2-7, the V gene TRBV7-6, with D perhaps being TRBD1 or TRBD2 (5 bases each). V was shortened by 3 bases and J by 5 bases, with 20 bases between the two germline ends. CDR3 length: 16 residues. Germline loops: CDR1 SGHVS, CDR2 FNYEAQ.

This sequence joins TRBV30 and TRBJ2-7; maybe TRBD2 (6 bases). CDR1 is GTSNPN, CDR2 SVGIG, per germline (reference sequence). The CDR3 is made up of 13 amino acids. V gave up 1 base and J gave up 2 bases, with 9 bases separating them. In DNA form, the CDR3 reads TGTGCCTGGAGTGACGGGGGAACCTACGAGCAGTACTTC. Amino acids: CAWSDGGTYEQYF.

As regards this clone: At one end the junction does not follow the germline gene, possibly because of a read error. This chain's CDR3 is CASSDISSGNTIYF. As DNA, the CDR3 is TGTGCCAGCAGTGACATATCCTCTGGCAACACCATATATTTT. This rearrangement joins TRBV28 to TRBJ1-3; D is ambiguous. The germline gives CDR1 MDHEN, CDR2 SYDVKM. The CDR3 covers 14 residues.

The rearrangement uses TRBV5-6 and TRBJ2-1; weak D call: TRBD2 (5 bases). The CDR3 contains 13 residues. Trimming left V 4 bases short and J 5 bases short, with 10 bases between. Germline V gene data show CDR1 as SGHDT and CDR2 as YYEEEE. The CDR3 is CASSPGVHNEQFF. The CDR3 DNA is TGTGCCAGCAGCCCCGGGGTCCACAATGAGCAGTTCTTC.

The CDR3 here is CASLSRNTEAFF. CDR3 nucleotides: TGTGCCAGCCTGAGCAGGAACACTGAAGCTTTCTTT. This sequence joins TRBV2 and TRBJ1-1; D is unclear. Germline assignment: CDR1 SNHLY and CDR2 FYNNEI. V was trimmed by 8 bases and J by 1 base, leaving 8 bases between them. The CDR3 extends over 12 amino acids.

The chain carries TRBV14 and TRBJ1-1, with D possibly TRBD1 on 5 matching bases. V lost 0 bases, J lost 3 bases, and 11 bases lay in between. Germline V gene lookup returns CDR1 SGHDN and CDR2 FVKESK. This CDR3 is 15 amino acids long. The CDR3 DNA reads TGTGCCAGCAGCCAAGACAGGGATCGCGACACTGAAGCTTTCTTT. This translates into CASSQDRDRDTEAFF.

This clone has just one count. V gene TRBV19 combines with J gene TRBJ2-7; 8 bases match TRBD1. The CDR3 covers 14 residues. Per the germline V gene, CDR1 is LNHDA and CDR2 is SQIVND (reference sequence). J lost 6 bases, V lost 3 bases, and 7 bases had no gene match. The CDR3 is CASSIVQGAIEQYF. The CDR3 DNA sequence: TGTGCCAGTAGTATCGTCCAGGGGGCTATCGAGCAGTACTTC.

The chain employs TRBV27 and TRBJ2-5; 7 positions match TRBD1. The CDR3 has 12 amino acids. The trim removed 8 bases at V and 2 bases at J, leaving 2 bases unmatched. Germline lookup yields CDR1 MNHEY and CDR2 SMNVEV (reference sequence). The DNA of the CDR3 is TGTGCCAGCCGGGGACAGCAAGAGACCCAGTACTTC. Translation gives CASRGQQETQYF.

Concerning this clone itself: Other nucleotide sequences from this sample produce the same CDR3. The chain's CDR3 is CASSLLYEQYF. In DNA form, the CDR3 reads TGTGCCAGCAGTTTACTCTACGAGCAGTACTTC. V is TRBV28 and J is TRBJ2-7; D is unclear. The CDR3 has 11 amino acids. V dropped 2 bases and J dropped 3 bases, with 2 bases sitting between them. Germline values: CDR1 MDHEN, CDR2 SYDVKM.